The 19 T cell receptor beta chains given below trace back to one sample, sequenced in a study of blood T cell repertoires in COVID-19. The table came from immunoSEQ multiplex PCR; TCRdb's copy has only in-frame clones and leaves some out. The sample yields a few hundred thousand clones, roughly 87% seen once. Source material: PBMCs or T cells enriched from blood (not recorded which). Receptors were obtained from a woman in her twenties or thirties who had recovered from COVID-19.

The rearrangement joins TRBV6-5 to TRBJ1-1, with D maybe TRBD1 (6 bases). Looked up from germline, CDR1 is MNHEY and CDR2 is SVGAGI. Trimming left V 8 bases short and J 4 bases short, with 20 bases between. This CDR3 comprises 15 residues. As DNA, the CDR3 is TGTGCCAGCCGCGGCAGGGGTCAACTCGGCACTGAAGCTTTCTTT. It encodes CASRGRGQLGTEAFF.

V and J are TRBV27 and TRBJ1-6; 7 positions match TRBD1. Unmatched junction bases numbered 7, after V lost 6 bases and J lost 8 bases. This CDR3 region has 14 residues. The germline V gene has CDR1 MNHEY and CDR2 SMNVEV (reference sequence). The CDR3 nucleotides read TGTGCCAGCAGGGCATGGACAGGACATTCACCCCTCCACTTT. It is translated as CASRAWTGHSPLHF.

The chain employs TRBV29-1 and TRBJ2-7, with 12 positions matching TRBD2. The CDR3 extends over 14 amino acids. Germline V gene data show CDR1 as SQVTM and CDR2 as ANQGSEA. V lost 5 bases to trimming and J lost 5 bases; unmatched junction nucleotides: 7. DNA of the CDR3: TGCAGCGTTTTTGGACTAGCGGGGCACCACGAGCAGTACTTC. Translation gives CSVFGLAGHHEQYF.

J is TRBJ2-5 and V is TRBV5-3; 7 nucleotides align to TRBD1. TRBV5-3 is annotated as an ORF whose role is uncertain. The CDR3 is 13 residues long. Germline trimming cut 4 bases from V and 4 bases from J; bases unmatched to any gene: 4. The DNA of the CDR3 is TGTGCCAGAAGCGACAGGGTGGGAGAGACCCAGTACTTC. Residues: CARSDRVGETQYF.

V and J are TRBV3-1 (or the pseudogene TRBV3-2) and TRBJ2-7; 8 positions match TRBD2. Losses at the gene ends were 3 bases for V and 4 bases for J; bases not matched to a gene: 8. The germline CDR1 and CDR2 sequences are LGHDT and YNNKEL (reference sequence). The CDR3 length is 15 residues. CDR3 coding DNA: TGTGCCAGCAGCCACACTAGCGGTAGTGTTTACGAGCAGTACTTC. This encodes CASSHTSGSVYEQYF.

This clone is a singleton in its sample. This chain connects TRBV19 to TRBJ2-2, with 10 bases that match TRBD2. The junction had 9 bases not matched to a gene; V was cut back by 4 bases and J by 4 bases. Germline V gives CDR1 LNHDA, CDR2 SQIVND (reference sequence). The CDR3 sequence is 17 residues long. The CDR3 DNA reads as TGTGCCAGTAGTACTGAAGTTAGCGGGAGGCTCACCGGGGAGCTGTTTTTT. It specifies CASSTEVSGRLTGELFF.

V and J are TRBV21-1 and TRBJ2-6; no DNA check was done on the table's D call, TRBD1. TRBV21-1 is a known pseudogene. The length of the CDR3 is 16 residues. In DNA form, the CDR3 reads TGTGCCAGCAGCGACCCGCCGGGACAGGGCCCGAGCGTCCTGACTTTC. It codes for CASSDPPGQGPSVLTF.

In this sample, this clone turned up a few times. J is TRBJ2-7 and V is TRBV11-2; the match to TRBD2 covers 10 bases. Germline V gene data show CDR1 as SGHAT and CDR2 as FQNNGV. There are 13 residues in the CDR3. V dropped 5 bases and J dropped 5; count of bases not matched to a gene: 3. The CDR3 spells CASSLGTSDEQYF. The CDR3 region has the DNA TGTGCCAGCAGCCTCGGGACTAGCGACGAGCAGTACTTC.

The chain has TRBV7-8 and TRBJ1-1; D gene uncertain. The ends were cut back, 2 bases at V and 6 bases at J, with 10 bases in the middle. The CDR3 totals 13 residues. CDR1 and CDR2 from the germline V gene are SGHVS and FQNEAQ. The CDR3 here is CASSLYTGPEAFF. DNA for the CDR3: TGTGCCAGCAGCTTATATACTGGTCCTGAAGCTTTCTTT.

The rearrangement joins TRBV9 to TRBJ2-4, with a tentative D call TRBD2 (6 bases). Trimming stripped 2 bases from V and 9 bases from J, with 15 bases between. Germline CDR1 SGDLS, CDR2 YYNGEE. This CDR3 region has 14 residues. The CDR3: CASSVTDGGGIQYF. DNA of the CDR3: TGTGCCAGCAGCGTGACGGACGGGGGAGGCATTCAGTACTTC.

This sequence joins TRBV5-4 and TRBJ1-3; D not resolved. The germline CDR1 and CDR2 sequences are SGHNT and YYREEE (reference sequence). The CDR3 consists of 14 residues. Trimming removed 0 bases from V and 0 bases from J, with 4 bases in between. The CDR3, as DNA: TGTGCCAGCAGCTTGGGGAGCTCTGGAAACACCATATATTTT. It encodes CASSLGSSGNTIYF.

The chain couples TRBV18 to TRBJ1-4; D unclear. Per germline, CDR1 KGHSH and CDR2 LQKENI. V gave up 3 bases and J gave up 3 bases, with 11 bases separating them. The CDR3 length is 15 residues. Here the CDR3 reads CASSPRREANEKLFF. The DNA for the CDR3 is TGTGCCAGCTCACCGAGACGGGAGGCTAATGAAAAACTGTTTTTT.

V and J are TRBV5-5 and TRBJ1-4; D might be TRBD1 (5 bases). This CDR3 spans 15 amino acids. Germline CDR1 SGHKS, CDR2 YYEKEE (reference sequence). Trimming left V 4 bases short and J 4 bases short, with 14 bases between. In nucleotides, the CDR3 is TGTGCCAGCAGCCCGACCTGGGGGGGTAATGAAAAACTGTTTTTT. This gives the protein CASSPTWGGNEKLFF.

Written as DNA, the CDR3 is TGTGCCAGTAGTATTACAGGGGTAAATCAGCCCCAGCATTTT. Its translation: CASSITGVNQPQHF. This chain links TRBV19 with TRBJ1-5; 7 bases are a match to TRBD1. Losses at the gene ends were 3 bases for V and 4 bases for J; bases not matched to a gene: 3. The CDR3 runs to 14 residues. In germline, CDR1 is LNHDA, CDR2 SQIVND (reference sequence).

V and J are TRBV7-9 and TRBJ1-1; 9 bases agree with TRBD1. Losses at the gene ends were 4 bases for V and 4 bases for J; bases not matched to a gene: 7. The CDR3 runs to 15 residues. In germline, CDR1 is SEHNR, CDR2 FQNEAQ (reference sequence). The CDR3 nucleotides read TGTGCCAGCAGCTCAGACAGGGGGATGAGCACTGAAGCTTTCTTT. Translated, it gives CASSSDRGMSTEAFF.

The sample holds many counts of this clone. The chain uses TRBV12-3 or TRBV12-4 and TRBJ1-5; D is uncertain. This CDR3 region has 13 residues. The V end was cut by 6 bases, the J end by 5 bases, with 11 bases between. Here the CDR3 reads CASRRRLDQPQHF. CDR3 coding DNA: TGTGCCAGCAGGCGGAGACTCGATCAGCCCCAGCATTTT.

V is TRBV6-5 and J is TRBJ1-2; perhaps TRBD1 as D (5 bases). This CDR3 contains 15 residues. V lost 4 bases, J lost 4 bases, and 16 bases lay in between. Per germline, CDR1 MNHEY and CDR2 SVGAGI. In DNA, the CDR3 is TGTGCCAGCAGTTCAGGGAGGGGATCGGGCTATGGCTACACCTTC. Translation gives CASSSGRGSGYGYTF.

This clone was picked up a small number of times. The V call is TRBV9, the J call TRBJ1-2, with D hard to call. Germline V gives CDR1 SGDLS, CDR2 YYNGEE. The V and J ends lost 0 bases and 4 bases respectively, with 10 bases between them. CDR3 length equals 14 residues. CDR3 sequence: CASSVDHNPYGYTF. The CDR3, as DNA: TGTGCCAGCAGCGTAGACCACAACCCCTATGGCTACACCTTC.

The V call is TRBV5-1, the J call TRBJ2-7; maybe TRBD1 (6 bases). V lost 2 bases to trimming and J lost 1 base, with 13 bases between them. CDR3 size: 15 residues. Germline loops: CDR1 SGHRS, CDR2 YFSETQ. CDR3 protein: CASSLFDRISYEQYF. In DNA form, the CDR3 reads TGCGCCAGCAGCTTATTCGACAGGATTTCCTACGAGCAGTACTTC.